This T cell receptor (beta chain) came from a study of Tregs in tolerant kidney transplant recipients. Repertoires were generated with immunoSEQ multiplex PCR, while TCRdb's copy carries only in-frame clones and drops some. The sample includes under 100,000 clones, approximately 90% of them seen just once. CDR1 and CDR2 (germline): MGHRA, YSYEKL. Trimming removed 2 bases at V and 5 bases at J, with 13 bases between. This CDR3 has 15 residues. The specimen sequenced was CD8+ T cells from blood. The rearrangement uses TRBV4-1 and TRBJ2-1; D unclear. The source is a human donor in good health. The CDR3 DNA follows: TGCGCCAGCAGCCAAACTCTCCTAGGAAACAATGAGCAGTTCTTC. Its translation is CASSQTLLGNNEQFF.